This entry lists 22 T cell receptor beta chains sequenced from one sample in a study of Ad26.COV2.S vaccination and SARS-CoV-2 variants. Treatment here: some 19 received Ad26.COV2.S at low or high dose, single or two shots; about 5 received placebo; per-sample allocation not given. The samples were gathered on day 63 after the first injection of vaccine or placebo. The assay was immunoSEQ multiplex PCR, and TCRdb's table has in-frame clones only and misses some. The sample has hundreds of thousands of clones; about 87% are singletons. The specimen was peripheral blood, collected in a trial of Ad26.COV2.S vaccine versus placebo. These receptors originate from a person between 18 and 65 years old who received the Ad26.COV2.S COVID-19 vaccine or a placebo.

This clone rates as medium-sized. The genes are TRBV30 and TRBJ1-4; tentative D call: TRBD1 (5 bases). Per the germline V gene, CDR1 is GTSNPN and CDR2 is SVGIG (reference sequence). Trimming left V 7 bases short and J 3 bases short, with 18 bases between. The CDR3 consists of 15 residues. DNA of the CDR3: TGTGCCTACGGGACGTACGAGACAGCTAATGAAAAACTGTTTTTT. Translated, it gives CAYGTYETANEKLFF.

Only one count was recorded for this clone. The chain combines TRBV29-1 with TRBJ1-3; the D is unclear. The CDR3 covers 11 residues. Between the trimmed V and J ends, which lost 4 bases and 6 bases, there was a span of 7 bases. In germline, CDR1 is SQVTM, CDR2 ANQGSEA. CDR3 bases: TGCAGCGTTGGCTCGACAAACACCATATATTTT. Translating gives CSVGSTNTIYF. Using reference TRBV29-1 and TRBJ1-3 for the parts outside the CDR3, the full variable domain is SAVISQKPSRDICQRGTSLTIQCQVDSQVTMMFWYRQQPGQSLTLIATANQGSEATYESGFVIDKFPISRPNLTFSTLTVSNMSPEDSSIYLCSVGSTNTIYFGEGSWLTVV.

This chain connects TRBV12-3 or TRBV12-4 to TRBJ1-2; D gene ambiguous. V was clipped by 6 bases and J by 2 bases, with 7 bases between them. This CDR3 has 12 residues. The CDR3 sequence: CASRDLNYGYTF. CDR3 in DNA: TGTGCCAGCAGGGATTTGAACTATGGCTACACCTTC.

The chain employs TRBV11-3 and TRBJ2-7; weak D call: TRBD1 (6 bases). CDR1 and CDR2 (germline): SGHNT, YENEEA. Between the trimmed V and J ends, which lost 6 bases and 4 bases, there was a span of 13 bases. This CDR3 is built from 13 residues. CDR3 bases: TGTGCCAGCAGTGCCCGTAGGGGGTACGAGCAGTACTTC. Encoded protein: CASSARRGYEQYF.

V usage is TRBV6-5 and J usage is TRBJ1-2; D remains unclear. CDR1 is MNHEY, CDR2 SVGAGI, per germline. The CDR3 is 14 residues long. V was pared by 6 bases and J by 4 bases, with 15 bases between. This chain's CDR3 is CASRRTEWGYGYTF. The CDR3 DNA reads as TGTGCCAGCAGAAGGACCGAGTGGGGCTATGGCTACACCTTC.

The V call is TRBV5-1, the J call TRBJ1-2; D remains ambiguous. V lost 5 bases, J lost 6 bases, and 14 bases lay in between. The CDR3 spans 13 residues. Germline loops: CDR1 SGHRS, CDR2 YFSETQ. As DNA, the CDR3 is TGCGCCAGCAGACTCACAAGTTGGGATGGCTACACCTTC. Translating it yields CASRLTSWDGYTF.

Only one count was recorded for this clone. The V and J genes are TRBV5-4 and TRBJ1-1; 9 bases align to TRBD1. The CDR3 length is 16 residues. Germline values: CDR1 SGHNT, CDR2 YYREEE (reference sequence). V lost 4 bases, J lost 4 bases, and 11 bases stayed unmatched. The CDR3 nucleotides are TGTGCCAGCAGCGCCGCTGGAGGGGACAGGGCCACTGAAGCTTTCTTT. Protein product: CASSAAGGDRATEAFF.

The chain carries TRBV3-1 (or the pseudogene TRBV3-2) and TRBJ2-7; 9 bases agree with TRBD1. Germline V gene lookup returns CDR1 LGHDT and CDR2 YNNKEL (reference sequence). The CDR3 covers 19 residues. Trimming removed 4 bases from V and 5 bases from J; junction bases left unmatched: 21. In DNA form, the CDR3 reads TGTGCCAGCAGCCGAAAAGGTACCCTGGACAGGGGATGTTCCCACGAGCAGTACTTC. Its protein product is CASSRKGTLDRGCSHEQYF.

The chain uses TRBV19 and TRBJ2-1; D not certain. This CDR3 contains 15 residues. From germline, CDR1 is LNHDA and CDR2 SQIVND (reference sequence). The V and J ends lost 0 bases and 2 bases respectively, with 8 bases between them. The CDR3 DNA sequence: TGTGCCAGTAGTATAGAAGGCACTACCTACAATGAGCAGTTCTTC. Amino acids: CASSIEGTTYNEQFF.

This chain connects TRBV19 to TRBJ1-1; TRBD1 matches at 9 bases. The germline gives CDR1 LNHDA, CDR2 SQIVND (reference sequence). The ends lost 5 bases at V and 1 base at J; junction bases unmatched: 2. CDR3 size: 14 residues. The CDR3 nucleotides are TGTGCCAGTAGTCCGGGACAGGGGAACACTGAAGCTTTCTTT. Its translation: CASSPGQGNTEAFF.

The CDR3 sequence: CASSASSGFYEQYF. The CDR3 nucleotides read TGTGCCAGCAGCGCCAGCTCGGGATTCTACGAGCAGTACTTC. The genes are TRBV9 and TRBJ2-7, with D possibly TRBD2 on 5 matching bases. CDR3 length: 14 residues. Per the germline V gene, CDR1 is SGDLS and CDR2 is YYNGEE. V dropped 3 bases and J dropped 3 bases, with 13 bases sitting between them.

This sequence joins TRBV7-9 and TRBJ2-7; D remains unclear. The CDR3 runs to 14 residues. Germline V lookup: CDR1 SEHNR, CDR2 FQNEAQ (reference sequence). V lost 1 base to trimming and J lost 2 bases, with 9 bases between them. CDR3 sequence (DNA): TGTGCCAGCAGCTTAGTGTCCCAGCCCTACGAGCAGTACTTC. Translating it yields CASSLVSQPYEQYF.

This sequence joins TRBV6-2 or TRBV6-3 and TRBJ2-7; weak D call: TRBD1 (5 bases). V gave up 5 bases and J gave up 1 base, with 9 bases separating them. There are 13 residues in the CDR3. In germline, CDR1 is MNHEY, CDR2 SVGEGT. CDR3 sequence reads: CASSIQESYEQYF. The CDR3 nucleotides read TGTGCCAGCAGTATACAGGAATCCTACGAGCAGTACTTC.

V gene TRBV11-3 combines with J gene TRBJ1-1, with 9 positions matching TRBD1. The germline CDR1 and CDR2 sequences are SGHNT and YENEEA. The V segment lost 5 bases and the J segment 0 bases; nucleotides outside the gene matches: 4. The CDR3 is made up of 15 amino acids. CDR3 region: CASSGRTGVNTEAFF. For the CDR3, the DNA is TGTGCCAGCAGCGGCCGGACAGGGGTGAACACTGAAGCTTTCTTT. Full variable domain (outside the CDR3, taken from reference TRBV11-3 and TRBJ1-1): EAGVVQSPRYKIIEKKQPVAFWCNPISGHNTLYWYLQNLGQGPELLIRYENEEAVDDSQLPKDRFSAERLKGVDSTLKIQPAELGDSAVYLCASSGRTGVNTEAFFGQGTRLTVV.

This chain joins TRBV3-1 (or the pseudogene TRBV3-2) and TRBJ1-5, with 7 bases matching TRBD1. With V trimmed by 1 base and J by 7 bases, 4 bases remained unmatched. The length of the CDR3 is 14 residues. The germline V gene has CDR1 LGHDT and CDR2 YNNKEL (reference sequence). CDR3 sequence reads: CASSQGTGEQPQHF. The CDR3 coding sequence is TGTGCCAGCAGCCAAGGTACAGGGGAGCAGCCCCAGCATTTT.

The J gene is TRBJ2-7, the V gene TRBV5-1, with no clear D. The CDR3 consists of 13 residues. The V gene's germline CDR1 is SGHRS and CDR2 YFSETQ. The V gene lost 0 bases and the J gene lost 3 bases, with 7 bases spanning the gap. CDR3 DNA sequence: TGCGCCAGCAGCTTGGAGGTCAGCTACGAGCAGTACTTC. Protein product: CASSLEVSYEQYF.

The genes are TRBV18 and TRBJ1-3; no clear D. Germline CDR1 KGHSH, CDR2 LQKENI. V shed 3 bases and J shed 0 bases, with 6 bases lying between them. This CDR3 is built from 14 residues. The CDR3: CASSPVASGNTIYF. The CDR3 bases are TGTGCCAGCTCACCGGTCGCCTCTGGAAACACCATATATTTT.

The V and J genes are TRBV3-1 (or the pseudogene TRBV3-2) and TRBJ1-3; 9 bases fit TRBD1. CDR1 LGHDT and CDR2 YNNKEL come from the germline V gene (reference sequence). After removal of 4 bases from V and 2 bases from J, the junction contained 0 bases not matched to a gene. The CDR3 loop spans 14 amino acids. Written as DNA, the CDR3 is TGTGCCAGCAGCCGGACAGGGGCTGGAAACACCATATATTTT. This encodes CASSRTGAGNTIYF.

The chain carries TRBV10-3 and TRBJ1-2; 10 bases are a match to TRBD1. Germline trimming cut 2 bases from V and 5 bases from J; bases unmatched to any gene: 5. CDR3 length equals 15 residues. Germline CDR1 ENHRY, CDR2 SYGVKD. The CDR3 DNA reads TGTGCCATCAGTGAGCCGGGACAGGGGTTTTATGGCTACACCTTC. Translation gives CAISEPGQGFYGYTF.

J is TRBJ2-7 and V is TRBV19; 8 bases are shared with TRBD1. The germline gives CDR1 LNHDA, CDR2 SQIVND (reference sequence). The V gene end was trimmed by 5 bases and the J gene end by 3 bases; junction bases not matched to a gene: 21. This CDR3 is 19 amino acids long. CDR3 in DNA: TGTGCCAGTAGTGGCACCGTGACAGGGGACTCCCTATCCCGCTACGAGCAGTACTTC. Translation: CASSGTVTGDSLSRYEQYF.

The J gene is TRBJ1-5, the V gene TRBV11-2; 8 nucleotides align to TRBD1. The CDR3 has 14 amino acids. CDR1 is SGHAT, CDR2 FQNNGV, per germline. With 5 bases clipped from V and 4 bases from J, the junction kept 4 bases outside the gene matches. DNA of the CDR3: TGTGCCAGCAGCGAACGGACAGGGAATCAGCCCCAGCATTTT. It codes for CASSERTGNQPQHF. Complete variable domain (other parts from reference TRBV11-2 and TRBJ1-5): EAGVAQSPRYKIIEKRQSVAFWCNPISGHATLYWYQQILGQGPKLLIQFQNNGVVDDSQLPKDRFSAERLKGVDSTLKIQPAKLEDSAVYLCASSERTGNQPQHFGDGTRLSIL.

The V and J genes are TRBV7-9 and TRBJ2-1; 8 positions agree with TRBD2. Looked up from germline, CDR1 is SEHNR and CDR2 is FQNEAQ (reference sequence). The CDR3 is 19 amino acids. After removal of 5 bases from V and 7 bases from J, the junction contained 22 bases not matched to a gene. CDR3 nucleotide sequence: TGTGCCAGCAGCCAATACAGATTTACCGGGACTAGGATAAATAATGAGCAGTTCTTC. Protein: CASSQYRFTGTRINNEQFF.